These 22 T cell receptor beta chains were all obtained from the same sample, sequenced in a study of blood T cell repertoires in COVID-19. The data were produced by immunoSEQ multiplex PCR, yet TCRdb's version contains in-frame clones alone and is incomplete. The sample has approximately 220,000 clones; around 86% are singletons. Source material: peripheral blood. The receptors come from a man in his fifties or sixties with acute or convalescent COVID-19.

The chain is built from TRBV13 and TRBJ2-3; 8 nucleotides align to TRBD2. V lost 5 bases to trimming and J lost 4 bases; unmatched junction nucleotides: 8. The germline gives CDR1 PRHDT, CDR2 FYEKMQ (reference sequence). CDR3 length: 15 residues. The CDR3 loop is CASSSRGGMADTQYF. The CDR3, as DNA: TGTGCCAGCAGCAGCCGGGGGGGTATGGCAGATACGCAGTATTTT.

This chain joins TRBV10-2 and TRBJ2-5, with D perhaps TRBD2 (6 bases). CDR1 is WSHSY, CDR2 SAAADI, per germline. The CDR3 totals 16 residues. V lost 6 bases and J 2 bases, leaving 19 bases between the germline ends. Here the CDR3 reads CASRASTWRAQETQYF. In nucleotides, the CDR3 is TGCGCCAGCAGGGCATCGACCTGGAGGGCTCAAGAGACCCAGTACTTC.

This rearrangement joins TRBV21-1 to TRBJ1-1; the DNA was not used to check the table's D call, TRBD1. TRBV21-1 is classified as a pseudogene. The CDR3 consists of 15 residues. CDR3 in DNA: TGTGCCAGCAGCCCCGGGACACCGGTGGCCACTGAAGCTTTCTTT. This sequence encodes CASSPGTPVATEAFF.

This chain connects TRBV5-8 to TRBJ2-1; weak D call: TRBD2 (7 bases). The CDR3 sequence is 13 residues long. V was clipped by 4 bases and J by 13 bases, with 18 bases between them. The germline V gene has CDR1 SGHTS and CDR2 YDEGEE. The DNA of the CDR3 is TGTGCCAGCAGCCGGGCGAGGGGGGGCAAACAGTTCTTC. Its translation: CASSRARGGKQFF.

This clone has just a few counts. V and J are TRBV28 and TRBJ2-1, with 12 bases identical to TRBD2. The ends lost 4 bases at V and 6 bases at J; junction bases unmatched: 10. CDR1 and CDR2 from the germline V gene are MDHEN and SYDVKM. The CDR3 runs to 17 residues. CDR3 bases: TGTGCCAGCAGTTCCCTAGCGGGGGGGCCCAAGCGCAATGAGCAGTTCTTC. Translated: CASSSLAGGPKRNEQFF. Combining the CDR3 with reference TRBV28 and TRBJ2-1 gives the whole variable domain DVKVTQSSRYLVKRTGEKVFLECVQDMDHENMFWYRQDPGLGLRLIYFSYDVKMKEKGDIPEGYSVSREKKERFSLILESASTNQTSMYLCASSSLAGGPKRNEQFFGPGTRLTVL.

The chain recombines TRBV10-3 with TRBJ1-2; D gene unclear. V lost 0 bases and J lost 3, with 11 bases in between. The CDR3 has 15 residues. From germline, CDR1 is ENHRY and CDR2 SYGVKD. The CDR3 loop reads CAISESVLGDYGYTF. CDR3 nucleotides: TGTGCCATCAGTGAGTCGGTCTTGGGCGACTATGGCTACACCTTC.

V usage is TRBV5-4 and J usage is TRBJ1-1; D unresolved. This CDR3 is built from 11 residues. Germline V gives CDR1 SGHNT, CDR2 YYREEE (reference sequence). Deletions cut 4 bases from V and 3 bases from J, with 4 bases between. CDR3: CASSDYTEAFF. The CDR3 region has the DNA TGTGCCAGCAGCGACTACACTGAAGCTTTCTTT.

This chain links TRBV6-5 with TRBJ2-7, with D perhaps TRBD1 (6 bases). Trimming took 2 bases from V and 5 from J, leaving 19 bases between them. Germline CDR1 is MNHEY and CDR2 is SVGAGI. The CDR3 runs 16 residues. The CDR3 protein is CASSYKVQGSIDEQYF. In nucleotides, the CDR3 is TGTGCCAGCAGTTACAAGGTTCAGGGGAGTATCGACGAGCAGTACTTC.

The chain is built from TRBV5-6 and TRBJ2-2, with TRBD1 matching over 8 bases. Germline CDR1 SGHDT, CDR2 YYEEEE. J was trimmed by 6 bases and V by 3 bases; bases with no gene match: 10. The CDR3 is 16 residues long. Here the CDR3 DNA reads TGTGCCAGCAGCTACCCGCAGGGGGCTCACGCCGGGGAGCTGTTTTTT. It is translated as CASSYPQGAHAGELFF.

The chain is built from TRBV2 and TRBJ1-1; the D gene is possibly TRBD1 (6 bases). The CDR3 extends over 14 amino acids. The germline V gene encodes CDR1 SNHLY and CDR2 FYNNEI. V was pared by 4 bases and J by 4 bases, with 13 bases between. The CDR3 coding sequence is TGTGCCAGCAGTGGACAGGCCGAGGGCACTGAAGCTTTCTTT. It yields the protein CASSGQAEGTEAFF.

The rearrangement links TRBV5-5 to TRBJ1-1; 8 bases are shared with TRBD1. The CDR3 is made up of 16 amino acids. Germline V gives CDR1 SGHKS, CDR2 YYEKEE (reference sequence). Trimming removed 5 bases from V and 0 bases from J; junction bases left unmatched: 9. Here the CDR3 DNA reads TGTGCCAGCAGGCCTACAGGGGGGAACATGAACACTGAAGCTTTCTTT. It encodes CASRPTGGNMNTEAFF. Supplemented by reference TRBV5-5 and TRBJ1-1, the full variable domain reads DAGVTQSPTHLIKTRGQQVTLRCSPISGHKSVSWYQQVLGQGPQFIFQYYEKEERGRGNFPDRFSARQFPNYSSELNVNALLLGDSALYLCASRPTGGNMNTEAFFGQGTRLTVV.

The V gene is TRBV7-2, the J gene TRBJ1-2; D is undetermined. Trimming shortened V by 1 base and J by 5 bases, and 8 bases separated the two germline ends. CDR1 is SGHTA, CDR2 FQGNSA, per germline. CDR3 length: 13 residues. The CDR3 DNA sequence: TGTGCCAGCAGCTTAGGCGGATTTTATGGCTACACCTTC. This gives the protein CASSLGGFYGYTF. Based on the CDR3 plus reference TRBV7-2 and TRBJ1-2, the full variable domain is GAGVSQSPSNKVTEKGKDVELRCDPISGHTALYWYRQSLGQGLEFLIYFQGNSAPDKSGLPSDRFSAERTGGSVSTLTIQRTQQEDSAVYLCASSLGGFYGYTFGSGTRLTVV.

The CDR3 bases are TGTGCCTCTGACAGGGGCGGCAATCAGCCCCAGCATTTT. This translates into CASDRGGNQPQHF. The V call is TRBV30, the J call TRBJ1-5; 8 bases map to TRBD1. The germline CDR1 and CDR2 sequences are GTSNPN and SVGIG (reference sequence). Trimming took 7 bases from V and 2 from J; bases not matched to a gene: 4. The CDR3 contains 13 residues.

The rearrangement uses TRBV24-1 and TRBJ1-2; D may be TRBD1 (6 bases). Germline lookup yields CDR1 KGHDR and CDR2 SFDVKD. CDR3 length: 15 amino acids. V lost 3 bases to trimming and J lost 1 base, with 11 bases between them. CDR3 loop: CATSDPGQLNYGYTF. The CDR3 nucleotides are TGTGCCACCAGTGATCCAGGACAGCTTAACTATGGCTACACCTTC.

The V and J genes are TRBV9 and TRBJ1-1, with a possible D match to TRBD1 (5 bases). V was cut by 0 bases and J by 1 base, with 10 bases left in between. In germline, CDR1 is SGDLS, CDR2 YYNGEE. This CDR3 comprises 15 residues. In DNA, the CDR3 is TGTGCCAGCAGCGTAGGGCAGGGAGGGAACACTGAAGCTTTCTTT. This encodes CASSVGQGGNTEAFF.

The chain employs TRBV9 and TRBJ1-2; no firm D call. The CDR3 has 13 amino acids. V lost 0 bases to trimming and J lost 4 bases, with 7 bases between them. CDR1 is SGDLS and CDR2 is YYNGEE in the germline V gene. The CDR3 region is CASSVGGIYGYTF. CDR3 nucleotide sequence: TGTGCCAGCAGCGTAGGAGGGATCTATGGCTACACCTTC. Complete variable domain (other parts from reference TRBV9 and TRBJ1-2): DSGVTQTPKHLITATGQRVTLRCSPRSGDLSVYWYQQSLDQGLQFLIQYYNGEERAKGNILERFSAQQFPDLHSELNLSSLELGDSALYFCASSVGGIYGYTFGSGTRLTVV.

The chain joins TRBV7-3 to TRBJ2-2, with TRBD2 matching 7 bases. The CDR3 contains 14 residues. V lost 5 bases to trimming and J lost 7 bases; unmatched junction nucleotides: 7. CDR1 and CDR2 from the germline V gene are SGHTA and FQGTGA. CDR3 residues: CASSPLAGVGELFF. In DNA form, the CDR3 reads TGTGCCAGCAGCCCCCTGGCGGGGGTCGGGGAGCTGTTTTTT.

V usage is TRBV19 and J usage is TRBJ2-2; tentative D call: TRBD2 (6 bases). Trimming stripped 4 bases from V and 5 bases from J, with 11 bases between. The CDR3 loop spans 14 amino acids. Germline lookup yields CDR1 LNHDA and CDR2 SQIVND (reference sequence). The CDR3 DNA is TGTGCCAGTAGTACCGGGACTTTAACCGGGGAGCTGTTTTTT. As protein: CASSTGTLTGELFF. Looking up the rest from reference TRBV19 and TRBJ2-2 gives the full variable domain: DGGITQSPKYLFRKEGQNVTLSCEQNLNHDAMYWYRQDPGQGLRLIYYSQIVNDFQKGDIAEGYSVSREKKESFPLTVTSAQKNPTAFYLCASSTGTLTGELFFGEGSRLTVL.

This chain connects TRBV5-1 to TRBJ2-4; 7 nucleotides align to TRBD1. The CDR3 loop spans 14 amino acids. The V gene's germline CDR1 is SGHRS and CDR2 YFSETQ. The trim removed 3 bases at V and 9 bases at J, leaving 9 bases unmatched. The CDR3 loop is CASSSTTGQGIQYF. The CDR3 bases are TGCGCCAGCAGCTCCACGACAGGGCAGGGCATTCAGTACTTC.

The chain employs TRBV7-3 and TRBJ2-1, with 11 bases matching TRBD2. The CDR3 is 14 amino acids. The V and J ends lost 6 bases and 7 bases, in that order; junction bases with no gene match: 5. Germline V gene data show CDR1 as SGHTA and CDR2 as FQGTGA. The CDR3 reads CASRSLAGGNEQFF. As DNA, the CDR3 is TGTGCCAGCAGGTCTCTAGCGGGGGGAAATGAGCAGTTCTTC. Together with reference TRBV7-3 and TRBJ2-1, the CDR3 gives the full variable domain: GAGVSQTPSNKVTEKGKYVELRCDPISGHTALYWYRQSLGQGPEFLIYFQGTGAADDSGLPNDRFFAVRPEGSVSTLKIQRTERGDSAVYLCASRSLAGGNEQFFGPGTRLTVL.

The CDR3 sequence: CASSPWGLGTGELFF. In nucleotides, the CDR3 is TGTGCCAGCTCACCGTGGGGCCTGGGAACCGGGGAGCTGTTTTTT. The rearrangement joins TRBV18 to TRBJ2-2; a weak D match, TRBD1 (5 bases). The V gene's germline CDR1 is KGHSH and CDR2 LQKENI. This CDR3 comprises 15 residues. Trimming removed 3 bases at V and 5 bases at J, with 13 bases between.

The V call is TRBV4-3, the J call TRBJ1-3, with a tentative D call TRBD1 (5 bases). From germline, CDR1 is LGHNA and CDR2 YSLEER. V was shortened by 2 bases and J by 0 bases, with 11 bases between the two germline ends. The CDR3 has 16 residues. The CDR3 DNA follows: TGCGCCAGCAGCCAAACATGGGGCCACTCTGGAAACACCATATATTTT. It codes for CASSQTWGHSGNTIYF.